The count of the clone carrying this T cell receptor beta chain is one. The method was immunoSEQ multiplex PCR; TCRdb's version includes in-frame clones alone and lacks a portion of them. This sample carries fewer than 350,000 clones, around four fifths of them seen once, and the ten largest clones take over 3.5%. This entry comes from a study of blood T cell repertoires in COVID-19. Study summary: Collection of acute and convalescent COVID-19 samples took place in the United States, Italy and Spain. T cells, B-cell-depleted T cells, or PBMCs supplied cDNA or gDNA.

This receptor was obtained from a woman aged 45 to 65 with active or convalescent COVID-19. The sequencing input was peripheral blood.

DNA of the CDR3: TGTGCCAGCAGCCGGGGGACAGGGGGGGGCCGCAATGAGCAGTTCTTC. Protein sequence: CASSRGTGGGRNEQFF. The V and J genes are TRBV5-4 and TRBJ2-1, with 11 bases matching TRBD1. Germline V gene lookup returns CDR1 SGHNT and CDR2 YYREEE (reference sequence). V lost 4 bases to trimming and J lost 6 bases; unmatched junction nucleotides: 9. The CDR3 has 16 amino acids.